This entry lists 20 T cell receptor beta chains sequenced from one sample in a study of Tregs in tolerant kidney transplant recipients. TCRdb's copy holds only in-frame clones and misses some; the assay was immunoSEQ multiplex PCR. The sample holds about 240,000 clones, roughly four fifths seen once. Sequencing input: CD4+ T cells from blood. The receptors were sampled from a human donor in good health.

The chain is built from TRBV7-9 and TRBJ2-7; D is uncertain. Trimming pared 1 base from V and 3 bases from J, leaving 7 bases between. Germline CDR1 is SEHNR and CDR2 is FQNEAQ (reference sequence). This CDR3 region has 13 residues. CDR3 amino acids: CASSLDIYYEQYF. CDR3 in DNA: TGTGCCAGCAGCTTAGACATCTACTACGAGCAGTACTTC.

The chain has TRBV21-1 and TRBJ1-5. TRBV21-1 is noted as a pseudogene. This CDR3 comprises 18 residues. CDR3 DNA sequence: TGTGCCAGCAGCAAAGACCCCTCCCACGGGGGTAGCAATCAGCCCCAGCATTTT. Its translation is CASSKDPSHGGSNQPQHF.

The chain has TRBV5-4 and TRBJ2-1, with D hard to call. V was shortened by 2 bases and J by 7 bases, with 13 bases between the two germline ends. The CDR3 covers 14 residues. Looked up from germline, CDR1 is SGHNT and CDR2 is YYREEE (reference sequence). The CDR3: CASSFGTDWNEQFF. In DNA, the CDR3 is TGTGCCAGCAGCTTTGGTACAGATTGGAATGAGCAGTTCTTC.

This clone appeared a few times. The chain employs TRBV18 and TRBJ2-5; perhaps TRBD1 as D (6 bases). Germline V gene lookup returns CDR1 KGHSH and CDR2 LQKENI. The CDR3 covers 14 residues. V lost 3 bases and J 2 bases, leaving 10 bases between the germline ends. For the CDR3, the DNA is TGTGCCAGCTCACCTTCAGGGGCTCAAGAGACCCAGTACTTC. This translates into CASSPSGAQETQYF.

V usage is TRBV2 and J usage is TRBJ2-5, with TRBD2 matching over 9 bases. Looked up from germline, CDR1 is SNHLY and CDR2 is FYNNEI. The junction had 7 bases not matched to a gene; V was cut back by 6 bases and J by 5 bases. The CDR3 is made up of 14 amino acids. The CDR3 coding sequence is TGTGCCAGCAGAGGCGGGGGGGCCGGGGAGACCCAGTACTTC. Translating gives CASRGGGAGETQYF.

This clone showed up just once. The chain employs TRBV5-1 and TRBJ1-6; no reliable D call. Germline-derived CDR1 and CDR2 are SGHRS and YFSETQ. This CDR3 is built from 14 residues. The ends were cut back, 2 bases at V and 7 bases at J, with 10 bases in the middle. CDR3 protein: CASSLESSNSPLHF. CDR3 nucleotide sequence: TGCGCCAGCAGCTTAGAGTCTTCGAATTCACCCCTCCACTTT.

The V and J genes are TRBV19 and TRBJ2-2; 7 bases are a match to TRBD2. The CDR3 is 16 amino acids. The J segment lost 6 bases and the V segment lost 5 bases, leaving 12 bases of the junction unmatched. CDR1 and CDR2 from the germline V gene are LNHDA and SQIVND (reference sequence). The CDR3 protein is CASSPYPTSPAGELFF. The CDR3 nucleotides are TGTGCCAGTAGTCCGTACCCGACTAGCCCCGCCGGGGAGCTGTTTTTT.

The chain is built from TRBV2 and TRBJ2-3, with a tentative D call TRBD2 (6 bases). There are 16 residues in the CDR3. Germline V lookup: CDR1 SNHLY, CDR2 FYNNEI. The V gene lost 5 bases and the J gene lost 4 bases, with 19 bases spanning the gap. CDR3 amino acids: CASSLRRGLGPDTQYF. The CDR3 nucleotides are TGTGCCAGCAGTTTACGCCGGGGACTTGGCCCAGATACGCAGTATTTT.

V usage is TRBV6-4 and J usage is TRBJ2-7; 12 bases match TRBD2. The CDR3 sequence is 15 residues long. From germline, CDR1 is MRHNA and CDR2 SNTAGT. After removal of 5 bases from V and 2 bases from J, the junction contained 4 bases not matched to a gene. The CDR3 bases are TGTGCCAGCAGTAGAACTAGCGGGGGGCCCTACGAGCAGTACTTC. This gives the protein CASSRTSGGPYEQYF.

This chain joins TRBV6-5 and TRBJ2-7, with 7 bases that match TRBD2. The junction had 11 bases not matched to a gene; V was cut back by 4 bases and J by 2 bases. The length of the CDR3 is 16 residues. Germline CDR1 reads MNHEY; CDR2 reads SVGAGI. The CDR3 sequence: CASSSTWTRKTYEQYF. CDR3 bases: TGTGCCAGCAGTTCAACCTGGACTAGGAAGACCTACGAGCAGTACTTC.

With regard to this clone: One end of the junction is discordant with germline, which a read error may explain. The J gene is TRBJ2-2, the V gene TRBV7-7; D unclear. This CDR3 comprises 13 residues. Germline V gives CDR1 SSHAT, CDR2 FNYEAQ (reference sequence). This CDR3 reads CASSLGLAGELFF. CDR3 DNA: TGTGCTAGCAGCTTAGGTTTGGCCGGGGAGCTGTTTTTT.

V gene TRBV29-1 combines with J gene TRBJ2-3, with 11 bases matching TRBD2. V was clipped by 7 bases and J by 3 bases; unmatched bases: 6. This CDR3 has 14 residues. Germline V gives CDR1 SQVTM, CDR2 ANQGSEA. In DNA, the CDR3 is TGCAGCGCCCCACTAGCGGGAGCGACAGATACGCAGTATTTT. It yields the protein CSAPLAGATDTQYF.

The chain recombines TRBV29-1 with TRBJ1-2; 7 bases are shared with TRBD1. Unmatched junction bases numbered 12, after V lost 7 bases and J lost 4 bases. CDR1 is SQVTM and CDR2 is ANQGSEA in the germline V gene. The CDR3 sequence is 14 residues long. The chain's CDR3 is CSASGTADFYGYTF. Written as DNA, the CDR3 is TGCAGCGCATCCGGGACAGCAGACTTCTATGGCTACACCTTC. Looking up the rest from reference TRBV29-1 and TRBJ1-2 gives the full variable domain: SAVISQKPSRDICQRGTSLTIQCQVDSQVTMMFWYRQQPGQSLTLIATANQGSEATYESGFVIDKFPISRPNLTFSTLTVSNMSPEDSSIYLCSASGTADFYGYTFGSGTRLTVV.

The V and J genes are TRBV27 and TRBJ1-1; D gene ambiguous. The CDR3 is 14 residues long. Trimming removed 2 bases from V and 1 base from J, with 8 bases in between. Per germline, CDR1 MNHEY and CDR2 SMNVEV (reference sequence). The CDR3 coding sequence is TGTGCCAGCAGTTTAAAAGTCACGAACACTGAAGCTTTCTTT. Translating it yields CASSLKVTNTEAFF.

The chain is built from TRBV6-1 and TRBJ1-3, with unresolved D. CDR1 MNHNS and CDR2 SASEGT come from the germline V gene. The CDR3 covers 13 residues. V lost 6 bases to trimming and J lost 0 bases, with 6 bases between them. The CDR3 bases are TGTGCCAGCAGGCCAACCTCTGGAAACACCATATATTTT. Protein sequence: CASRPTSGNTIYF.

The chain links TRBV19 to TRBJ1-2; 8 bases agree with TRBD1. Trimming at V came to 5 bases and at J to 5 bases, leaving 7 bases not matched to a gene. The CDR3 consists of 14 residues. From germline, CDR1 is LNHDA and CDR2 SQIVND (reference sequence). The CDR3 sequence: CASSGDRWAYGYTF. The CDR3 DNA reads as TGTGCCAGTAGTGGGGACAGGTGGGCTTATGGCTACACCTTC.

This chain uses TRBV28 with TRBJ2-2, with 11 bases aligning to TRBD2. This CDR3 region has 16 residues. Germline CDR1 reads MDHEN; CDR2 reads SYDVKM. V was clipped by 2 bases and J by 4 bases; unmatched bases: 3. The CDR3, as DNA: TGTGCCAGCAGTTTACTAGCGGGAGGTAGCACCGGGGAGCTGTTTTTT. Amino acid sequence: CASSLLAGGSTGELFF. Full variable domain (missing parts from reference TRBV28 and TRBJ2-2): DVKVTQSSRYLVKRTGEKVFLECVQDMDHENMFWYRQDPGLGLRLIYFSYDVKMKEKGDIPEGYSVSREKKERFSLILESASTNQTSMYLCASSLLAGGSTGELFFGEGSRLTVL.

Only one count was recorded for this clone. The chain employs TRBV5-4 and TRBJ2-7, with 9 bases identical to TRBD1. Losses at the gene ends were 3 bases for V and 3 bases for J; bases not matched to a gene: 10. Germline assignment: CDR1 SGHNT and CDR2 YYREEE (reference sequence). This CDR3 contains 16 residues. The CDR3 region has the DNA TGTGCCAGCAGCTATGCTCGGGACAGGGATAGCTACGAGCAGTACTTC. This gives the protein CASSYARDRDSYEQYF.

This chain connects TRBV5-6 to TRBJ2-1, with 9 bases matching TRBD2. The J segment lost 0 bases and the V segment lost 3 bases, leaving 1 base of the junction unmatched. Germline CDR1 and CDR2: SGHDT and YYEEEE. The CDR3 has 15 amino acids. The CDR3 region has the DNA TGTGCCAGCAGCTCGACTAGCGGCTCCTACAATGAGCAGTTCTTC. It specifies CASSSTSGSYNEQFF.

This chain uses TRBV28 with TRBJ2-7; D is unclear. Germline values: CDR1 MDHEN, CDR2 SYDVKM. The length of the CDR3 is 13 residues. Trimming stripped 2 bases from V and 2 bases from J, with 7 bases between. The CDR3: CASSLLNTYEQYF. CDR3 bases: TGTGCCAGCAGTTTACTTAACACCTACGAGCAGTACTTC.